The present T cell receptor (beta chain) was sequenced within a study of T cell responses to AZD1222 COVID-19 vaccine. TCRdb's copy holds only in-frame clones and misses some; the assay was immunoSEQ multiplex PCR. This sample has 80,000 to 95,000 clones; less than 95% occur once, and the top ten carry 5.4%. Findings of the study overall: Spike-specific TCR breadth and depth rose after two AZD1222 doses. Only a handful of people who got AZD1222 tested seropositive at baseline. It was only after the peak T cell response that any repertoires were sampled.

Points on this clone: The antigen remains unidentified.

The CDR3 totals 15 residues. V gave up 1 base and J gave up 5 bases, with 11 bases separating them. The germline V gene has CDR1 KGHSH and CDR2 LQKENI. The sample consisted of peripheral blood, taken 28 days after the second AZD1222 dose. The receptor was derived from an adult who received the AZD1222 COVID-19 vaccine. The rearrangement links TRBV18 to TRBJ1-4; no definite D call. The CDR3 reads CASSPLPTYNEKLFF. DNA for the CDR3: TGTGCCAGCTCACCACTCCCCACCTACAATGAAAAACTGTTTTTT.